The source of this TCR beta chain is a study of CD8+ T cells in alopecia areata. RNA extraction and reverse transcription yielded cDNA as sequencing template. Sequenced by immunoSEQ multiplex PCR; TCRdb stores in-frame clones only, minus some. The sample contains about 190,000 clones, 45% to 65% of which appear only once. V gave up 7 bases and J gave up 3 bases; unmatched junction bases: 10. The germline V gene encodes CDR1 LNHDA and CDR2 SQIVND (reference sequence). The CDR3 covers 16 residues. As to treatment: oral pan-JAK inhibitor, 5-10 mg twice daily. Patients with alopecia areata provided lesional scalp punch biopsies as well as peripheral blood.

The V call is TRBV19, the J call TRBJ2-2; TRBD2 matches at 8 bases. The TCR sequence derives from a human donor with alopecia areata. Sequences were derived from CD4+ T cells sorted from blood, sampled at week 4, from a patient treated with tofacitinib. CDR3 DNA: TGTGCCAGTACCCTAACTAGCGGATTCTACACCGGGGAGCTGTTTTTT. It specifies CASTLTSGFYTGELFF. The complete variable domain, with remaining parts taken from reference TRBV19 and TRBJ2-2, reads DGGITQSPKYLFRKEGQNVTLSCEQNLNHDAMYWYRQDPGQGLRLIYYSQIVNDFQKGDIAEGYSVSREKKESFPLTVTSAQKNPTAFYLCASTLTSGFYTGELFFGEGSRLTVL.